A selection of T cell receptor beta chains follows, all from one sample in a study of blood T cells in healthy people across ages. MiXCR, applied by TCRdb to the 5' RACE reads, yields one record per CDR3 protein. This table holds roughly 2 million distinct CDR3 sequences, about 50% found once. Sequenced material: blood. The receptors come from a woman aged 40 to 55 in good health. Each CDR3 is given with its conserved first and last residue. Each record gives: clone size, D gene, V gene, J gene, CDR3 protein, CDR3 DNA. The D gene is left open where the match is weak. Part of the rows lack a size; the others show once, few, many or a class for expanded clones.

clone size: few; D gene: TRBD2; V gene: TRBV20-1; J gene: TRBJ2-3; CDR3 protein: CSVPGTSGGSSTDTQYF; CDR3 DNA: TGCAGTGTCCCAGGGACTAGCGGGGGGTCTAGCACAGATACGCAGTATTTT
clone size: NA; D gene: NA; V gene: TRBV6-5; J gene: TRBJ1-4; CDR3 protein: CASSDTLSDEKLFF; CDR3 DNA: TGTGCCAGCAGTGACACGCTGAGTGATGAAAAACTGTTTTTT
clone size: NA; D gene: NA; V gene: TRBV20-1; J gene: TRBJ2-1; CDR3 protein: CSARLPGLIYNEQFF; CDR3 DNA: TGCAGTGCTAGACTACCGGGACTGATATACAATGAGCAGTTCTTC
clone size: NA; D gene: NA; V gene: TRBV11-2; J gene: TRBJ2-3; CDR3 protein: CASSDRFTDTQYF; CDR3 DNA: TGTGCCAGCAGCGACAGGTTCACAGATACGCAGTATTTT
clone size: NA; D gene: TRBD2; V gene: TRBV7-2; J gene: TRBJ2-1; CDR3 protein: CASSLEASGGRFF; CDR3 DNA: TGTGCCAGCAGCTTAGAGGCTAGCGGGGGTAGGTTCTTC
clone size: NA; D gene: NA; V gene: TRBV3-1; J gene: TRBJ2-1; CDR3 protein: CASSHRDPRNEQFF; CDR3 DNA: TGTGCCAGCAGCCACAGGGACCCTAGGAATGAGCAGTTCTTC
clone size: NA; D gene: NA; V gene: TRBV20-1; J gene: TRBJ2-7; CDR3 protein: CSALHSEAAYEQYF; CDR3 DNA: TGCAGTGCCCTACACTCGGAGGCTGCCTACGAGCAGTACTTC
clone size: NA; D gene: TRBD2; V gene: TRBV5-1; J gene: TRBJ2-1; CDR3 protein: CASSGSSGGAYNEQFF; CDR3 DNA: TGCGCCAGCAGCGGGTCGAGCGGGGGGGCCTACAATGAGCAGTTCTTC
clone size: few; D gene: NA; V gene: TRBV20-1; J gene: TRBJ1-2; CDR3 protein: CGTFNYGYTF; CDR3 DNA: TGCGGGACATTTAACTATGGCTACACCTTC
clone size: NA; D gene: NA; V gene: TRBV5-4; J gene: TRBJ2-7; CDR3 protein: CASSLDTDTYEQYF; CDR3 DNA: TGTGCCAGCAGCTTGGACACCGATACCTACGAGCAGTACTTC
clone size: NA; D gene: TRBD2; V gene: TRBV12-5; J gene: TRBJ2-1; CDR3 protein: CASARTSGELDEQFF; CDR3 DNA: TGTGCTAGTGCTCGGACTAGCGGGGAACTTGATGAGCAGTTCTTC
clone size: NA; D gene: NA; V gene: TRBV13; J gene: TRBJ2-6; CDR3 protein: CASSGTLDVLTF; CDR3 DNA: TGTGCCAGCAGCGGTACACTGGACGTCCTGACTTTC
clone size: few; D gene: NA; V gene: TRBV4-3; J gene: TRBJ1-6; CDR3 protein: CASSQDGENYNSPLHF; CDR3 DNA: TGCGCCAGCAGCCAAGATGGAGAAAACTATAATTCACCCCTCCACTTT
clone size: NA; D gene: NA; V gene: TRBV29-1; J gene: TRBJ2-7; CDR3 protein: CSAVLASSYEQYF; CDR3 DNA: TGCAGCGCCGTTCTAGCGAGCTCCTACGAGCAGTACTTC
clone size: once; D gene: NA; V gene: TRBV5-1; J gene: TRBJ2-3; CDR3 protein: CASSLGLASDTRYF; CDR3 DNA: TGCGCCAGCAGCTTGGGGCTAGCCTCAGATACGCGGTATTTT
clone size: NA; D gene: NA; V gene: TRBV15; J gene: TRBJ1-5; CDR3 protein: CATSRDGENQPQHF; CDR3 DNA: TGTGCCACCAGCAGAGATGGGGAGAATCAGCCCCAGCATTTT
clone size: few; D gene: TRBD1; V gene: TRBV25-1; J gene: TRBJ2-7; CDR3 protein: CASSDLFRDRLPYEQYF; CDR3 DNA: TGTGCCAGCAGTGATTTATTCCGGGACAGACTGCCCTACGAGCAGTACTTC
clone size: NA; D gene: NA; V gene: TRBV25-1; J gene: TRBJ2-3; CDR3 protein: CASSATERRDTQYF; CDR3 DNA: TGTGCCAGCAGTGCGACAGAACGGAGAGATACGCAGTATTTT
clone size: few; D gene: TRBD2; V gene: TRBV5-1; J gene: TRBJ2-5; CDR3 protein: CASSFPSGGSQETQYF; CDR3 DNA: TGCGCCAGCAGCTTTCCTAGCGGGGGGTCGCAAGAGACCCAGTACTTC
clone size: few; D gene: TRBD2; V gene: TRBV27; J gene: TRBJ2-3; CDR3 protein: CASTGGGAQYF; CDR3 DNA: TGTGCCAGCACCGGGGGGGGAGCGCAGTATTTT
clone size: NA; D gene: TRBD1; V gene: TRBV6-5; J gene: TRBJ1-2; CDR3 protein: CASRSPRTGVYGYTF; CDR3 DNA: TGTGCCAGCAGGTCCCCCAGGACAGGGGTCTATGGCTACACCTTC
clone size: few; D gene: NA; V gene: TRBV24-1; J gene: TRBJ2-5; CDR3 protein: CATSDWGGETQYF; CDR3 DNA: TGTGCCACCAGTGATTGGGGCGGGGAGACCCAGTACTTC
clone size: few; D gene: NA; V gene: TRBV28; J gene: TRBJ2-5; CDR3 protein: CASGTGGANKETQYF; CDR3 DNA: TGTGCCTCGGGGACGGGCGGGGCGAACAAAGAGACCCAGTACTTC
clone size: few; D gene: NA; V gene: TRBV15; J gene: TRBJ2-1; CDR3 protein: CATSRLATAGFDEQFF; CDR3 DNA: TGTGCCACCAGCAGATTGGCGACTGCAGGTTTCGATGAGCAGTTCTTC
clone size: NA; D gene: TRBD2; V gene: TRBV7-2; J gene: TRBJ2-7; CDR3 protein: CASSLVGRGVNEQYF; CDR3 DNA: TGTGCCAGCAGCTTAGTGGGGCGGGGGGTGAATGAGCAGTACTTC
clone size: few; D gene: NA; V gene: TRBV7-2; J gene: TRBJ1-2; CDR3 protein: CASRLPGTGIYGYTF; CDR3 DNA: TGTGCCAGCAGACTCCCCGGGACGGGGATCTATGGCTACACCTTC
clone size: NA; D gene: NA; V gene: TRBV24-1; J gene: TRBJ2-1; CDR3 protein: CATSDQPGSREQFF; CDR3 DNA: TGTGCCACCAGTGATCAACCCGGGTCACGCGAGCAGTTCTTC
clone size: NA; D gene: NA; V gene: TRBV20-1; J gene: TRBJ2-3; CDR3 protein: CSARDVGGWVTDTQYF; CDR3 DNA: TGCAGTGCTAGAGACGTCGGGGGTTGGGTCACAGATACGCAGTATTTT
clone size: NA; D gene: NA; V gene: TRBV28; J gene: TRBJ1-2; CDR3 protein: CATGTHYGYTF; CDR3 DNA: TGTGCCACCGGAACCCACTATGGCTACACCTTC
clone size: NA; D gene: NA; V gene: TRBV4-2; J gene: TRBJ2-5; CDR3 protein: CASSQNVGGIETQYF; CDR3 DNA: TGTGCCAGCAGCCAAAACGTAGGAGGGATAGAGACCCAGTACTTC
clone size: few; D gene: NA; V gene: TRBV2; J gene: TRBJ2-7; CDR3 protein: CASAGDSYYEQYF; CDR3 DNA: TGTGCCAGCGCGGGTGATTCTTACTACGAGCAGTACTTC
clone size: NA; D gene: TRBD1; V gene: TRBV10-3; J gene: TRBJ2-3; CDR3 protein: CAISSTGKSRDPPDTQYF; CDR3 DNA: TGTGCCATCAGCTCGACAGGGAAGAGCCGAGATCCCCCAGATACGCAGTATTTT
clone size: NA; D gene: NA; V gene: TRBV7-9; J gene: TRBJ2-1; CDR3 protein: CASAPLTSYNEQFF; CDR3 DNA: TGTGCCAGCGCCCCCTTAACGTCCTACAATGAGCAGTTCTTC
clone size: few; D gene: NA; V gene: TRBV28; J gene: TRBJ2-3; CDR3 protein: CASRPQGSSTDTQYF; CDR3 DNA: TGTGCCAGCAGACCACAGGGTTCTAGCACAGATACGCAGTATTTT
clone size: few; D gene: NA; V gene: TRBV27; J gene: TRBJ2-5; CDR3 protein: CASRTTSWARETQYF; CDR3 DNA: TGTGCCAGCAGAACGACTTCATGGGCTAGGGAGACCCAGTACTTC
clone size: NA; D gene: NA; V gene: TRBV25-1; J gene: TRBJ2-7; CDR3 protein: CASSPDRPSGVQYF; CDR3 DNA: TGTGCCAGCAGTCCAGACCGACCCAGTGGGGTGCAGTACTTC
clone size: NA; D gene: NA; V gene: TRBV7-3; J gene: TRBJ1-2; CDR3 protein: CASSPDSASSNYGYTF; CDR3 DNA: TGTGCCAGCAGCCCCGACTCCGCATCTAGTAACTATGGCTACACCTTC
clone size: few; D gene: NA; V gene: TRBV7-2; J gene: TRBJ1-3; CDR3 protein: CASSPSGNTIYF; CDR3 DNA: TGTGCCAGCTCTCCGTCTGGAAACACCATATATTTT
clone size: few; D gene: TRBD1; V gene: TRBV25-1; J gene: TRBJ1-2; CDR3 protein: CASSELGGQPYGYTF; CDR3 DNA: TGTGCCAGCTCAGAGTTGGGGGGACAGCCTTATGGCTACACCTTC
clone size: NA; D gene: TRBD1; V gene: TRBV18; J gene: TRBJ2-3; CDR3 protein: CASSPRIAGTASTDTQYF; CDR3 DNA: TGTGCCAGCTCCCCCCGAATCGCCGGGACAGCATCCACAGATACGCAGTATTTT
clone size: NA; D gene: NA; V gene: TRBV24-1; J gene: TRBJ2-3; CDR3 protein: CATSDLTGTDTQYF; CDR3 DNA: TGTGCCACCAGTGATTTGACCGGAACAGATACGCAGTATTTT
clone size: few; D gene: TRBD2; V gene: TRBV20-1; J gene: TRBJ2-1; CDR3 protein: CSVRTSGVLINNEQFF; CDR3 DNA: TGCAGTGTCCGGACTAGCGGGGTCCTTATTAACAATGAGCAGTTCTTC
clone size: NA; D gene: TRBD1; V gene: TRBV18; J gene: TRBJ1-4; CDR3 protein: CASSHRLSGQGQEKLFF; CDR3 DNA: TGTGCCAGCTCGCATAGACTCTCGGGACAGGGACAGGAAAAACTGTTTTTT
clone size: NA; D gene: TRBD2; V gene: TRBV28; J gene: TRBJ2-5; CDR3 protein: CASSDGGLYNEQYF; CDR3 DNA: TGTGCCAGCAGTGACGGGGGACTATACAATGAGCAGTACTTC
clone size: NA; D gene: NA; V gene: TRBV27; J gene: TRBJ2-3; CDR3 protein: CASSFNRGRDTQYF; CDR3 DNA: TGTGCCAGCAGTTTCAATCGGGGCCGAGATACGCAGTATTTT
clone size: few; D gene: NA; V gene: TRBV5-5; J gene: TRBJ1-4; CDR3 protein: CASSLAGGATNEKLFF; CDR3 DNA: TGTGCCAGCAGCTTGGCAGGTGGGGCAACTAATGAAAAACTGTTTTTT
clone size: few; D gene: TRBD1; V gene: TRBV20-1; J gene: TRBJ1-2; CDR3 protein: CSARGAGTANYGYTF; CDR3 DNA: TGCAGTGCTAGAGGAGCAGGGACAGCTAACTATGGCTACACCTTC
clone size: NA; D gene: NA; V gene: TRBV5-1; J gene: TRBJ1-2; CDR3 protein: CASSLEVDYGYTF; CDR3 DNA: TGCGCCAGCAGCTTGGAGGTGGACTATGGCTACACCTTC
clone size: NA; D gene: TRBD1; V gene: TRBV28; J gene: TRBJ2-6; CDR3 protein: CASSAGQGGFGANVLTF; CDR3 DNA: TGTGCCAGCAGCGCGGGACAGGGGGGATTTGGGGCCAACGTCCTGACTTTC
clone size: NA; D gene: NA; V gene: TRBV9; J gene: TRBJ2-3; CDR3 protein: CASGQGIVNTQYF; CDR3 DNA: TGTGCCAGCGGGCAGGGGATTGTAAATACGCAGTATTTT
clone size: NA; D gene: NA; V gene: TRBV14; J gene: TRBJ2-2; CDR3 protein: CASSQDFFPSNTGELFF; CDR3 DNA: TGTGCCAGCAGCCAAGATTTTTTCCCCTCGAACACCGGGGAGCTGTTTTTT